These T cell receptor beta chains were read from a single sample in a study of T cells in Graves' hyperthyroidism and ophthalmopathy. TCRdb passed the multiplex PCR reads through MiXCR, listing each CDR3 protein once. The data contain some 300,000 distinct CDR3 sequences, roughly a fifth of them seen just once; the ten biggest clones take up roughly 40%. Sample: blood. All receptors come from a man aged 50 to 59 with Graves' ophthalmopathy. Each CDR3 is given with its conserved first and last residue. D genes are given only for firm matches. Size is stated for part of the rows, as once, few or many counts, or as a class when the clone is expanded.

clone size	J gene	V gene	D gene	CDR3 protein	CDR3 DNA
few	TRBJ2-3	TRBV6-1	NA	CASRTTDTQYF	TGTGCCAGCCGGACCACAGATACGCAGTATTTT
few	TRBJ2-7	TRBV3-1	TRBD2	CASSHGLAGSYEQYF	TGTGCCAGCAGCCATGGACTAGCGGGCTCCTACGAGCAGTACTTC
many	TRBJ2-5	TRBV6-1	TRBD1	CASRRDRDPQYF	TGTGCCAGCAGACGGGACAGGGATCCCCAGTACTTC
many	TRBJ1-1	TRBV3-1	NA	CASSPMGDGTEAFF	TGTGCCAGCAGCCCGATGGGGGACGGCACTGAAGCTTTCTTT
NA	TRBJ2-1	TRBV6-1	NA	CASSVTGTHRKQFF	TGTGCCAGCAGTGTGACCGGGACTCACAGGAAGCAGTTCTTC
few	TRBJ1-2	TRBV5-4	TRBD1	CASSPTGTAYGYTF	TGTGCCAGCAGCCCGACCGGGACAGCCTATGGCTACACCTTC
many	TRBJ2-3	TRBV7-2	TRBD2	CASSYSGRIVDTQYF	TGTGCCAGCAGCTATAGCGGGAGGATTGTAGATACGCAGTATTTT
many	TRBJ2-1	TRBV7-3	NA	CASSLTTRNNEQFF	TGTGCCAGCAGCTTAACGACTAGGAACAATGAGCAGTTCTTC
few	TRBJ2-6	TRBV5-1	NA	CASSLESSGANVLTF	TGCGCCAGCAGCTTGGAGAGCTCTGGGGCCAACGTCCTGACTTTC
many	TRBJ2-7	TRBV30	NA	CAWRRGQRYEQYF	TGTGCCTGGAGACGAGGTCAGAGATACGAGCAGTACTTC
NA	TRBJ2-1	TRBV7-7	TRBD2	CASSLGTRGEQFF	TGTGCTAGCAGCCTGGGGACTAGAGGTGAGCAGTTCTTC
few	TRBJ2-5	TRBV6-1	TRBD1	CASSGTDETQYF	TGTGCCAGCAGCGGGACAGATGAGACCCAGTACTTC
many	TRBJ2-7	TRBV28	NA	CASSSPGETTFEQYF	TGTGCCAGCAGTTCCCCAGGGGAAACCACGTTCGAGCAGTACTTC
few	TRBJ2-1	TRBV3-1	NA	CASSRTAGLNEQFF	TGTGCCAGCAGCCGGACTGCGGGACTTAATGAGCAGTTCTTC
NA	TRBJ1-2	TRBV6-1	TRBD1	CASTPGQGVRFGYTF	TGTGCCAGCACCCCGGGACAGGGCGTAAGATTTGGCTACACCTTC
few	TRBJ2-7	TRBV7-2	NA	CASSLAGILSYEQYF	TGTGCCAGCAGCTTAGCTGGCATCCTCTCCTACGAGCAGTACTTC
NA	TRBJ2-3	TRBV27	TRBD2	CASSFGTSGTDTQYF	TGTGCCAGCAGTTTCGGGACTAGCGGCACAGATACGCAGTATTTT
many	TRBJ2-7	TRBV29-1	TRBD2	CSVEVTSGYEQYF	TGCAGCGTTGAAGTGACTAGCGGCTACGAGCAGTACTTC